Reported below is one T cell receptor beta chain. Its matching antigen is unknown. Via MiXCR, TCRdb re-called the 5' RACE reads, giving one row per CDR3 protein. This table has fewer than 500,000 distinct CDR3 sequences, 20% to 30% appearing once. These data are taken from a study of T-cell memory formation after mild COVID-19. The overall study: TCR clusters largely stayed donor specific. Study results and limitations: Some clones that responded were present in memory (sampled pre-infection), which suggests cross-reactive memory joined. Unconfirmed was the SARS-CoV-2 specificity of second-wave clones that peaked on day 37. Chiefly within CM and EM were the contracting CD4+ clones; CD8+ ones were within EMRA.

This CDR3 spans 13 amino acids. V was trimmed by 5 bases and J by 3 bases, leaving 10 bases between them. The germline gives CDR1 MNHEY, CDR2 SVGEGT. Material: PBMCs or a T cell subset sorted from them (not recorded which). The chain combines TRBV6-2 or TRBV6-3 with TRBJ2-5, with no clear D. This TCR was recovered from an adult woman who had mild COVID-19 (a few samples of this study predate the infection). Cell type and time point are not known. The CDR3 nucleotides are TGTGCCAGCAGTCCTGGGATTGAAGAGACCCAGTACTTC. It translates to CASSPGIEETQYF.